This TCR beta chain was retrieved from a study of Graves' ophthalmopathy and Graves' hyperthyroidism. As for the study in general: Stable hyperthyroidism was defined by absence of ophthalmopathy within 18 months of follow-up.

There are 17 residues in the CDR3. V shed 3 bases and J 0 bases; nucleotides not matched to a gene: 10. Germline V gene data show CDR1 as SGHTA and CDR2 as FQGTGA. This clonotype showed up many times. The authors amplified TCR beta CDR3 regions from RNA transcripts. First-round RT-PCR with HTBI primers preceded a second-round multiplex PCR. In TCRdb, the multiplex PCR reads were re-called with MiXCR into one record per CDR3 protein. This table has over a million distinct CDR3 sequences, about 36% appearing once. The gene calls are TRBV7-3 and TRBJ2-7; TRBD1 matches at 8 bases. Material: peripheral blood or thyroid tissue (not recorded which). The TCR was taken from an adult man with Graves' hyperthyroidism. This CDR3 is CASSFWAPGQGSYEQYF. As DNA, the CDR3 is TGTGCCAGCAGCTTTTGGGCGCCCGGACAGGGCTCCTACGAGCAGTACTTC.